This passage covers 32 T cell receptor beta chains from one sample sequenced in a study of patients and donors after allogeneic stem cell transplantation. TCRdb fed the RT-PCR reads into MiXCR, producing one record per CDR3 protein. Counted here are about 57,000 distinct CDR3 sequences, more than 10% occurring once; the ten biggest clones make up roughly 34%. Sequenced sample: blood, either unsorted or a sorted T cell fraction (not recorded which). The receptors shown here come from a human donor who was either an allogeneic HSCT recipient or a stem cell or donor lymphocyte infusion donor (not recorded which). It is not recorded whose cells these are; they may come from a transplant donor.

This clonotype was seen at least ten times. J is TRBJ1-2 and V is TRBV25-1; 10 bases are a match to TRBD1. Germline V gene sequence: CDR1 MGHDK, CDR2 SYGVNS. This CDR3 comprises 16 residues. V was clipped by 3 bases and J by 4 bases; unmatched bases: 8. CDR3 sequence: CASSEGGTGDFYGYTF. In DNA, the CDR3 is TGTGCCAGCAGTGAGGGTGGGACAGGGGATTTCTATGGCTACACCTTC.

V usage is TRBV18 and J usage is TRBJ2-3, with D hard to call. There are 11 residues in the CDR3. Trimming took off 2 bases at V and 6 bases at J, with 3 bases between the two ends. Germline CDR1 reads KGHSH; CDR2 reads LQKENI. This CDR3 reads CASSPSDTQYF. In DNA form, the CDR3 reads TGTGCCAGCTCACCATCCGATACGCAGTATTTT.

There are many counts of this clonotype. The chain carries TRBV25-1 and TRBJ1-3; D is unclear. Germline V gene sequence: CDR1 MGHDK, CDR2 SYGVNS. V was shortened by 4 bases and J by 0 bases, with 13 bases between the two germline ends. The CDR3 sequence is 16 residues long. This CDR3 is CASSGTQVPSGNTIYF. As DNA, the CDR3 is TGTGCCAGCAGTGGGACTCAGGTTCCCTCTGGAAACACCATATATTTT. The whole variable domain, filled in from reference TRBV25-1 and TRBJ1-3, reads EADIYQTPRYLVIGTGKKITLECSQTMGHDKMYWYQQDPGMELHLIHYSYGVNSTEKGDLSSESTVSRIRTEHFPLTLESARPSHTSQYLCASSGTQVPSGNTIYFGEGSWLTVV.

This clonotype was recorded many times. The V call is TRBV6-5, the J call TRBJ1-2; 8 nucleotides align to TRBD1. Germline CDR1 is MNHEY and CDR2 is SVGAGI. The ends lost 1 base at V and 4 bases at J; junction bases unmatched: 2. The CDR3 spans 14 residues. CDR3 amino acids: CASSYFGTGYGYTF. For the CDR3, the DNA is TGTGCCAGCAGTTACTTCGGGACAGGCTATGGCTACACCTTC.

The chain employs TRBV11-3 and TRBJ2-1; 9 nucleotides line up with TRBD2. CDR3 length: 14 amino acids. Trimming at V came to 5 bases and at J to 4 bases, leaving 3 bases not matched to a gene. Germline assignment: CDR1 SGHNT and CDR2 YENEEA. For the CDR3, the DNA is TGTGCCAGCAGCGCTAGCGGGAAGTACAATGAGCAGTTCTTC. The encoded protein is CASSASGKYNEQFF.

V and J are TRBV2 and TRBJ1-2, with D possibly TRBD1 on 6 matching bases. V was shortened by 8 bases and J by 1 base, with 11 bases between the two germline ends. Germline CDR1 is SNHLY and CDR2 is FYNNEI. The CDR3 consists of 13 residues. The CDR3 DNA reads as TGTGCCAGCCCAGGACAGCTTAACTATGGCTACACCTTC. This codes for CASPGQLNYGYTF.

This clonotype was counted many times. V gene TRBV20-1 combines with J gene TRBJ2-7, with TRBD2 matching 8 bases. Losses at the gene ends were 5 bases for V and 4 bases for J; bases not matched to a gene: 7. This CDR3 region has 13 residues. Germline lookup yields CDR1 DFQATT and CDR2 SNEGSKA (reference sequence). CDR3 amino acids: CSAGGRGGYEQYF. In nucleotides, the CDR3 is TGCAGTGCTGGAGGTCGGGGGGGGTACGAGCAGTACTTC.

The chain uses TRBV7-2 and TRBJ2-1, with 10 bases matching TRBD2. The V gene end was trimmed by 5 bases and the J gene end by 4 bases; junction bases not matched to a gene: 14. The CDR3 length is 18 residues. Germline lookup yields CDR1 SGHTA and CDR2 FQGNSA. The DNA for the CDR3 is TGTGCCAGCAGCCCCCTCTTAGCGGGAGGCACGGGGTACAATGAGCAGTTCTTC. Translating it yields CASSPLLAGGTGYNEQFF.

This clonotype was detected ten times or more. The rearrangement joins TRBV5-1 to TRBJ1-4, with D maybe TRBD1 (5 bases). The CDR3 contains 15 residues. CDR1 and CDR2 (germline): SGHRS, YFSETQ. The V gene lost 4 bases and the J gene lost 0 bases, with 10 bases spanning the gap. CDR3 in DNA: TGCGCCAGCAGCCCGACAGTGGCAACTAATGAAAAACTGTTTTTT. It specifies CASSPTVATNEKLFF.

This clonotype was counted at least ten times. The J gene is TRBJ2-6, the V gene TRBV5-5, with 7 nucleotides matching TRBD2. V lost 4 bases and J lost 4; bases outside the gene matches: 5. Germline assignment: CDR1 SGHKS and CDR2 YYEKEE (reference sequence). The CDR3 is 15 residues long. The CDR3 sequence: CASSREGSGANVLTF. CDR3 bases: TGTGCCAGCAGCAGGGAGGGGTCAGGGGCCAACGTCCTGACTTTC.

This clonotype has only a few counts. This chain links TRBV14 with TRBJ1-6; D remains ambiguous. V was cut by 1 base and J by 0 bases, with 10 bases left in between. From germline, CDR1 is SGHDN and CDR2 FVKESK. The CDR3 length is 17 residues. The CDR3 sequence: CASSQVSGYSYNSPLHF. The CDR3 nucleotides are TGTGCCAGCAGCCAAGTATCAGGATACTCCTATAATTCACCCCTCCACTTT.

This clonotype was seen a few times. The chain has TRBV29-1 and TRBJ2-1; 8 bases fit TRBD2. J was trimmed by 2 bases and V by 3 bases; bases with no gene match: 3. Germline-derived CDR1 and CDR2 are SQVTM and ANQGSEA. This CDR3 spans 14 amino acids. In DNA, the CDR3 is TGCAGCGTTGAGCGGGAGGACGCCTACAATGAGCAGTTCTTC. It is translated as CSVEREDAYNEQFF.

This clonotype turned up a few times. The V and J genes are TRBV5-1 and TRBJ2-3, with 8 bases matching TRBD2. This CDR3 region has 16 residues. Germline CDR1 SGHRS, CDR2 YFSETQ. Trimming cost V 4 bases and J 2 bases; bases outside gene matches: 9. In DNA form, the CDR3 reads TGCGCCAGCAGCCAAAAGGGGACTAGACTCACAGATACGCAGTATTTT. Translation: CASSQKGTRLTDTQYF.

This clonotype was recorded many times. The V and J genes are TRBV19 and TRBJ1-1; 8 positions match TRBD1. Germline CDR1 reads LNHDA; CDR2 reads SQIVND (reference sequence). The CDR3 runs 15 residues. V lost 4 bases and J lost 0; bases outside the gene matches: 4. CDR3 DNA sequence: TGTGCCAGTAGTACGACAGGGGTTTTGAACACTGAAGCTTTCTTT. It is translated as CASSTTGVLNTEAFF.

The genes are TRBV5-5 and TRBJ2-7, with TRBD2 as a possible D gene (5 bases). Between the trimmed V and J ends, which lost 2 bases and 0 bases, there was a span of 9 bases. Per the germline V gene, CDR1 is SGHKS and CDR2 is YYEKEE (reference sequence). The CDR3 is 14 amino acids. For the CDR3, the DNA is TGTGCCAGCAGCTTCTTAGGGAGCTCCTACGAGCAGTACTTC. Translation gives CASSFLGSSYEQYF.

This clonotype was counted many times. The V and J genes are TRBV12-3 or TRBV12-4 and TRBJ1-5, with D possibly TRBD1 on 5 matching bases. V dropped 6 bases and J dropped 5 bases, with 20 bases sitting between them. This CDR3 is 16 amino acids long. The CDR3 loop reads CASSTRVSGTYQPQHF. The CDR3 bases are TGTGCCAGCAGCACCCGAGTGTCAGGGACCTATCAGCCCCAGCATTTT.

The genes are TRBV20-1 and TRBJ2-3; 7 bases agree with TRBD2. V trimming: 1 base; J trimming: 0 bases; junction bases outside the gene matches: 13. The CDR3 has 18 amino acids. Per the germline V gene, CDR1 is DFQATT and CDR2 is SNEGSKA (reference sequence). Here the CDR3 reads CSARARSSGRQSTDTQYF. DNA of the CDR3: TGCAGTGCTAGAGCGCGTTCTAGCGGACGACAAAGCACAGATACGCAGTATTTT.

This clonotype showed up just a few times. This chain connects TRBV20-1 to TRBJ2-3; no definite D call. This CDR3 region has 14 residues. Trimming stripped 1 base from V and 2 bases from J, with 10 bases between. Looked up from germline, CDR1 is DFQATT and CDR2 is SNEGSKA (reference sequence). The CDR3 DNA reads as TGCAGTGCTAGAGCTCCGTATACCACAGATACGCAGTATTTT. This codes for CSARAPYTTDTQYF.

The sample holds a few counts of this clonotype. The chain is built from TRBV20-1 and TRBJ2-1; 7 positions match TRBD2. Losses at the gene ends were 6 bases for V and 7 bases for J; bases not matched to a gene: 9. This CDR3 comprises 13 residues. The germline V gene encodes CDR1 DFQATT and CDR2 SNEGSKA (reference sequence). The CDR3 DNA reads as TGCAGTGCATCGGGACTAATTATAAATGAGCAGTTCTTC. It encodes CSASGLIINEQFF.

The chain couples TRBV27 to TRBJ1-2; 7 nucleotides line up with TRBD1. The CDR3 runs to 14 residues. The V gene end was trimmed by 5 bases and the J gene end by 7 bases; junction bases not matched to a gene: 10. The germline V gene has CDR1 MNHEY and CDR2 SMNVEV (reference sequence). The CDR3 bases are TGTGCCAGCAGTAATACACAGGGGTATACTGGCTACACCTTC. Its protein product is CASSNTQGYTGYTF.

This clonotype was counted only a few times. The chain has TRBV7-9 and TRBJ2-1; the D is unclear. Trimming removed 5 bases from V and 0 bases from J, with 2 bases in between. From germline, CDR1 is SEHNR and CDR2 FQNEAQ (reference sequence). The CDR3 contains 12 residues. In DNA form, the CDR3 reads TGTGCCAGCAGCGTCTCCTACAATGAGCAGTTCTTC. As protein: CASSVSYNEQFF.

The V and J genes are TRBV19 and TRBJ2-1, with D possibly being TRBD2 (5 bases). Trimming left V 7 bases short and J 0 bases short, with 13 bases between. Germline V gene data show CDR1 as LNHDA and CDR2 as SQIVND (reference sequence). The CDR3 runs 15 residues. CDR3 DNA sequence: TGTGCCAGTAATTCTAAGCGGTACTCCTACAATGAGCAGTTCTTC. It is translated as CASNSKRYSYNEQFF.

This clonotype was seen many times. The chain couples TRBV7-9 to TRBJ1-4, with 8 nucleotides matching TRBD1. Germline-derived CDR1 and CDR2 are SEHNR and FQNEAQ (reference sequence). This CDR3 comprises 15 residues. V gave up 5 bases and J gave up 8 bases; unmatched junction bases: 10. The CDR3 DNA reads TGTGCCAGCAGCCCTCCTGGACAGGGTTGGGAAAAACTGTTTTTT. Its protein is CASSPPGQGWEKLFF. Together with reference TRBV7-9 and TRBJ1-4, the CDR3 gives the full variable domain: DTGVSQNPRHKITKRGQNVTFRCDPISEHNRLYWYRQTLGQGPEFLTYFQNEAQLEKSRLLSDRFSAERPKGSFSTLEIQRTEQGDSAMYLCASSPPGQGWEKLFFGSGTQLSVL.

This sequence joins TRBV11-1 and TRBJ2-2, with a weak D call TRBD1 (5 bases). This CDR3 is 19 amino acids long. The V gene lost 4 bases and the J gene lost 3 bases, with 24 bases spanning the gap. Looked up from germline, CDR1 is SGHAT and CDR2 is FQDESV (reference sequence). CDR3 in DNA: TGTGCCAGCAGCTCCGACACGGGCCTTCTTTCCAGGGACACCGGGGAGCTGTTTTTT. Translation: CASSSDTGLLSRDTGELFF.

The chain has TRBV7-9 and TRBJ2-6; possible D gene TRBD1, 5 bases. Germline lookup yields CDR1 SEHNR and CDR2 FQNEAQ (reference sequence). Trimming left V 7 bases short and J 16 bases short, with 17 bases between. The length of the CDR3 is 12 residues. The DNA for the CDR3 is TGTGCCAGCACCAACCAGGGTTTAGATCTGACTTTC. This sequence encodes CASTNQGLDLTF. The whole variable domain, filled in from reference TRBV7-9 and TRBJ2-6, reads DTGVSQNPRHKITKRGQNVTFRCDPISEHNRLYWYRQTLGQGPEFLTYFQNEAQLEKSRLLSDRFSAERPKGSFSTLEIQRTEQGDSAMYLCASTNQGLDLTFGAGSRLTVL.

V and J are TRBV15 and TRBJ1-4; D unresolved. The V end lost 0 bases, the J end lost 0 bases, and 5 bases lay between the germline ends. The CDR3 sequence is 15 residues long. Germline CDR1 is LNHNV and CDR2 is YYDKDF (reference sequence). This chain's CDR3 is CATSRDAATNEKLFF. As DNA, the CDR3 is TGTGCCACCAGCAGAGACGCCGCAACTAATGAAAAACTGTTTTTT. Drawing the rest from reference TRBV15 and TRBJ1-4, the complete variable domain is DAMVIQNPRYQVTQFGKPVTLSCSQTLNHNVMYWYQQKSSQAPKLLFHYYDKDFNNEADTPDNFQSRRPNTSFCFLDIRSPGLGDTAMYLCATSRDAATNEKLFFGSGTQLSVL.

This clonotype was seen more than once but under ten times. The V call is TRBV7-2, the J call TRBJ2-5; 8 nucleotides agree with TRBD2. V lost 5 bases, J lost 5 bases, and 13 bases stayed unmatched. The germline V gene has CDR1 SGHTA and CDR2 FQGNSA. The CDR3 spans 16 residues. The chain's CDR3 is CASSPWTSWSKETQYF. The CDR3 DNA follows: TGTGCCAGCAGCCCTTGGACTAGCTGGTCTAAGGAGACCCAGTACTTC.

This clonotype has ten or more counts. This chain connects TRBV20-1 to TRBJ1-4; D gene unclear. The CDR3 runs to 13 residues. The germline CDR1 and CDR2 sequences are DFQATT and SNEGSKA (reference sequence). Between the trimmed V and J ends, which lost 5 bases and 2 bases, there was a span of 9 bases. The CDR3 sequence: CSALPSTNEKLFF. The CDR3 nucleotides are TGCAGTGCTCTCCCATCGACTAATGAAAAACTGTTTTTT.

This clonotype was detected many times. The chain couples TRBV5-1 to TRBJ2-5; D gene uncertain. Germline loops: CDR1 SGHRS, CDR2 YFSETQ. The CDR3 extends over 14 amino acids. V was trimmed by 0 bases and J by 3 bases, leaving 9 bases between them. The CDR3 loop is CASSLARTEETQYF. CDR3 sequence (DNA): TGCGCCAGCAGCTTGGCTCGGACGGAAGAGACCCAGTACTTC.

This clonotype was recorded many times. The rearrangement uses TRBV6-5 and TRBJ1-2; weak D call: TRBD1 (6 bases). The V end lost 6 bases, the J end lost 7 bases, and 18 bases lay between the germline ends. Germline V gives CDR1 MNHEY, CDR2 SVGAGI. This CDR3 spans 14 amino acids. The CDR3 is CASRNRESLRGYTF. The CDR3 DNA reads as TGTGCCAGCAGGAACAGGGAGTCGCTGCGTGGCTACACCTTC.

The CDR3 coding sequence is TGTGCCAGCGATGAGACAGCGGGAGGACACGGGAATGAGCAGTTCTTC. Translation: CASDETAGGHGNEQFF. The rearrangement joins TRBV2 to TRBJ2-1; 9 nucleotides line up with TRBD2. CDR1 and CDR2 from the germline V gene are SNHLY and FYNNEI. The CDR3 sequence is 16 residues long. The V gene end was trimmed by 8 bases and the J gene end by 7 bases; junction bases not matched to a gene: 15.

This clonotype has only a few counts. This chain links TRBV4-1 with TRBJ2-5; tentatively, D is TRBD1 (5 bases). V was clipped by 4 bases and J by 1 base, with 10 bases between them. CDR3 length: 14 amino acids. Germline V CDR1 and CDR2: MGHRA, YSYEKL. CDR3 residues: CASSLVGVQETQYF. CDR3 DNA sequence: TGCGCCAGCAGCCTTGTAGGGGTCCAAGAGACCCAGTACTTC.